The rows below give T cell receptor beta chains drawn from one sample of a study of blood T cell repertoires in COVID-19. Using immunoSEQ multiplex PCR, the repertoire was profiled, and TCRdb retains in-frame clones only, with some absent. The top ten clones hold around 3.2% of a sample with about 140,000 clones, about four fifths of them seen once. Sequenced material: PBMCs or T cells enriched from blood (not recorded which). The receptors originated from a woman between 50 and 59 years old with acute COVID-19. CDR3s include the opening cysteine and the closing phenylalanine or tryptophan. A D gene is named only where the DNA matches it firmly. Rows may omit the clone size; those that give it use once, few, many or a size class.

NA 14 TRBJ2-1 TRBV11-2 once CASTPTRVYNEQFF TGTGCCAGCACCCCCACGCGAGTATACAATGAGCAGTTCTTC
NA 15 TRBJ2-7 TRBV9 once CASSESRARSVRQYF TGTGCCAGCAGCGAGTCCAGGGCCCGTTCGGTGAGGCAGTACTTC
NA 10 TRBJ1-2 TRBV6-1 once CASSENFNTF TGTGCCAGCAGTGAAAATTTCAACACCTTC
NA 15 TRBJ1-5 TRBV3-1/TRBV3-2 NA CASSQTGYGVQPQHF TGTGCCAGCAGCCAGACAGGTTACGGCGTTCAGCCCCAGCATTTT
TRBD1 18 TRBJ1-2 TRBV19 NA CASSTLQAGTGKLYGYTF TGTGCCAGTAGTACCCTCCAGGCCGGGACAGGGAAGCTCTATGGCTACACCTTC
TRBD1 16 TRBJ1-6 TRBV7-8 NA CASSLAPGTGDSPLHF TGTGCCAGCAGCTTAGCGCCAGGGACAGGCGATTCACCCCTCCACTTT
TRBD2 16 TRBJ2-3 TRBV3-1/TRBV3-2 once CASSQALAGATDTQYF TGTGCCAGCAGCCAAGCGCTAGCGGGGGCCACAGATACGCAGTATTTT
NA 15 TRBJ2-7 TRBV11-2 NA CASSSSSGEGLEQYF TGTGCCAGCAGCTCGAGTAGTGGTGAGGGCCTCGAGCAGTACTTC
NA 13 TRBJ2-5 TRBV11-3 NA CASSSTGRETQYF TGTGCCAGCAGCTCGACAGGGAGGGAGACCCAGTACTTC
TRBD1 14 TRBJ1-1 TRBV27 NA CASRSGTGYTEAFF TGTGCCAGCAGGTCCGGGACAGGGTACACTGAAGCTTTCTTT
NA 13 TRBJ1-2 TRBV9 NA CASSDDQGWGYTF TGTGCCAGCAGCGATGATCAGGGCTGGGGCTACACCTTC
NA 13 TRBJ2-5 TRBV10-2 few CASSVSSRETQYF TGCGCCAGCAGTGTCTCCAGCAGGGAGACCCAGTACTTC
TRBD1 13 TRBJ1-2 TRBV28 once CASNTGERYGYTF TGTGCCAGCAATACAGGGGAACGATATGGCTACACCTTC
TRBD1 13 TRBJ1-2 TRBV29-1 NA CSVWGTGLDGYTF TGCAGCGTATGGGGGACAGGGTTGGATGGCTACACCTTC
TRBD1 16 TRBJ1-1 TRBV3-1/TRBV3-2 NA CASSQEGTGGNTEAFF TGTGCCAGCAGCCAAGAAGGGACAGGGGGGAACACTGAAGCTTTCTTT
TRBD2 15 TRBJ2-1 TRBV6-5 NA CASSYGLADYNEQFF TGTGCCAGCAGTTACGGACTAGCAGATTACAATGAGCAGTTCTTC
NA 12 TRBJ2-1 TRBV24-1 NA CAIQRERSEQFF TGTGCCATCCAACGGGAGCGATCCGAGCAGTTCTTC
NA 14 TRBJ2-3 TRBV2 NA CARSQGGGTDTQYF TGTGCCAGATCTCAGGGAGGTGGCACAGATACGCAGTATTTT
NA 18 TRBJ1-3 TRBV14 once CASSPRAEGRVSGNTIYF TGTGCCAGCAGCCCTAGGGCAGAGGGGAGGGTATCTGGAAACACCATATATTTT
NA 12 TRBJ2-7 TRBV9 NA CASSVIEGEQYF TGTGCCAGCAGCGTAATCGAGGGCGAGCAGTACTTC
NA 16 TRBJ2-3 TRBV19 NA CASSPRGEGGTDTQYF TGTGCCAGTAGCCCCCGCGGGGAGGGGGGTACAGATACGCAGTATTTT
NA 12 TRBJ1-2 TRBV12-3/TRBV12-4 NA CASATGFYGYTF TGTGCCAGCGCGACAGGTTTCTATGGCTACACCTTC
TRBD2 17 TRBJ2-5 TRBV5-1 NA CASSLGLAGPASETQYF TGCGCCAGCAGCTTGGGGCTAGCGGGTCCCGCCTCCGAGACCCAGTACTTC
NA 14 TRBJ2-1 TRBV5-8 NA CASSRRGDYNEQFF TGTGCCAGCAGCCGCCGAGGAGATTACAATGAGCAGTTCTTC
NA 16 TRBJ2-3 TRBV7-2 NA CASSLSSGDGTDTQYF TGTGCCAGCAGCTTATCCTCCGGTGATGGCACAGATACGCAGTATTTT
NA 17 TRBJ1-3 TRBV18 NA CASSSPGGSESGNTIYF TGTGCCAGCTCAAGCCCGGGGGGGTCCGAATCTGGAAACACCATATATTTT
NA 14 TRBJ1-1 TRBV19 NA CASSLRPTAGEAFF TGTGCCAGTAGCCTCAGGCCCACGGCTGGTGAAGCTTTCTTT
TRBD2 16 TRBJ2-1 TRBV5-1 NA CASSLLTSGRADEQFF TGCGCCAGCAGCTTGCTGACTAGCGGGAGGGCCGATGAGCAGTTCTTC
NA 16 TRBJ1-5 TRBV4-1 NA CASSQDGGLGNQPQHF TGCGCCAGCAGCCAAGATGGGGGGTTGGGGAATCAGCCCCAGCATTTT
TRBD2 19 TRBJ2-1 TRBV4-3 NA CASSQESRPTSGSGNEQFF TGCGCCAGCAGCCAAGAATCCCGTCCTACTAGCGGGAGTGGCAATGAGCAGTTCTTC
TRBD1 16 TRBJ1-3 TRBV28 few CASSLWRTGAGNTIYF TGTGCCAGCAGTTTATGGAGGACAGGGGCTGGAAACACCATATATTTT
NA 18 TRBJ1-3 TRBV5-5 NA CASSLMNVQISSGNTIYF TGTGCCAGCAGCTTAATGAACGTCCAGATCAGCTCTGGAAACACCATATATTTT
TRBD2 15 TRBJ2-1 TRBV11-3 NA CASSLGLAGYNEQFF TGTGCCAGCAGCTTAGGGCTAGCGGGGTACAATGAGCAGTTCTTC
TRBD1 15 TRBJ2-1 TRBV19 once CATRDRTGGLNEQFF TGTGCCACCCGCGATAGGACAGGGGGCCTCAATGAGCAGTTCTTC
NA 12 TRBJ2-7 TRBV29-1 NA CSVGRTAYEQYF TGCAGCGTGGGCCGGACAGCCTACGAGCAGTACTTC
TRBD1 15 TRBJ1-1 TRBV19 NA CASRDRGLANTEAFF TGTGCCAGTAGAGACAGGGGGCTGGCGAACACTGAAGCTTTCTTT
TRBD1 14 TRBJ2-2 TRBV4-3 NA CASSRQGDTGELFF TGCGCCAGCAGCCGACAGGGCGACACCGGGGAGCTGTTTTTT
TRBD2 13 TRBJ2-1 TRBV24-1 NA CATRTSGRDEQFF TGTGCCACCAGGACTAGCGGGAGAGATGAGCAGTTCTTC
NA 15 TRBJ1-2 TRBV5-4 NA CASSLEVAGKDGYTF TGTGCCAGCAGCCTGGAGGTGGCAGGCAAGGATGGCTACACCTTC
TRBD2 17 TRBJ2-1 TRBV5-6 once CASSRWDSGRGYNEQFF TGTGCCAGCAGCCGGTGGGATAGCGGGAGAGGGTACAATGAGCAGTTCTTC
NA 16 TRBJ1-5 TRBV19 NA CATRSTHGNSNQPQHF TGTGCCACCCGCTCGACCCACGGGAATAGCAATCAGCCCCAGCATTTT
NA 18 TRBJ2-1 TRBV7-3 NA CASSLRSLRVGSYNEQFF TGTGCCAGCAGCTTACGGTCCCTGCGGGTGGGCTCCTACAATGAGCAGTTCTTC
TRBD1 15 TRBJ2-1 TRBV6-2/TRBV6-3 NA CASSYYGQGPNEQFF TGTGCCAGCAGTTATTATGGACAGGGGCCCAATGAGCAGTTCTTC
NA 17 TRBJ2-1 TRBV9 NA CASSVDIGSSSYNEQFF TGTGCCAGCAGCGTAGATATCGGGTCAAGCTCCTACAATGAGCAGTTCTTC
TRBD2 17 TRBJ2-1 TRBV4-1 NA CASSQATSGHNSNEQFF TGCGCCAGCAGCCAAGCTACTAGCGGGCACAATTCGAATGAGCAGTTCTTC
NA 16 TRBJ2-2 TRBV2 NA CASSDPGVMDTGELFF TGTGCCAGCAGTGACCCAGGGGTCATGGACACCGGGGAGCTGTTTTTT
TRBD2 17 TRBJ2-5 TRBV11-3 once CASSPEPAGGQSGTQYF TGTGCCAGCAGTCCAGAGCCGGCGGGAGGGCAGAGTGGGACCCAGTACTTC
NA 13 TRBJ1-1 TRBV9 NA CASSPEGDTEAFF TGTGCCAGCAGCCCGGAAGGGGACACTGAAGCTTTCTTT